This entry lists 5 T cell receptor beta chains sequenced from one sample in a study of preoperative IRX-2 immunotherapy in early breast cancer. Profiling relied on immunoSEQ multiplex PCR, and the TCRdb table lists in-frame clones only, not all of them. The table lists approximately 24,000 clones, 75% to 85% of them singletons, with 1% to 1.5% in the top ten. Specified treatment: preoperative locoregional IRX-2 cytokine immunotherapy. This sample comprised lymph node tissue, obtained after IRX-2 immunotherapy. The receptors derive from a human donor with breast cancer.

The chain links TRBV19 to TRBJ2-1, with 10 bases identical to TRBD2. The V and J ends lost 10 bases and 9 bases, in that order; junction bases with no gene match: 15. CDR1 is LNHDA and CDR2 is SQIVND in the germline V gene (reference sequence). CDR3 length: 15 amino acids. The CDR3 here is CATTPPLAGVFEQFF. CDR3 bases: TGTGCCACCACTCCCCCGCTAGCGGGGGTGTTTGAGCAGTTCTTC.

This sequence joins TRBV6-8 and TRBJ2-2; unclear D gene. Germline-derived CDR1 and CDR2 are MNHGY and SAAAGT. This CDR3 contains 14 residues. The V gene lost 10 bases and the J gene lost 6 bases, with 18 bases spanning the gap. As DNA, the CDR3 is TGTGCCATCATGATGACGGGTGTGGCCGGGGAGCTGTTTTTT. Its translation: CAIMMTGVAGELFF.

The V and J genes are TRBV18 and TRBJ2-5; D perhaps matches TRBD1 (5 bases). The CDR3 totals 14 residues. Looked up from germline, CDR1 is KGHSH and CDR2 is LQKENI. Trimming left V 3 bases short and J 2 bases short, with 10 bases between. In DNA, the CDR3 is TGTGCCAGCTCACCCGGGCCAGGGCAAGAGACCCAGTACTTC. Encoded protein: CASSPGPGQETQYF.

The CDR3 bases are TGTGCCAGCTCACCAACCACCATAGAGGGGAGGAACACCATATATTTT. This gives the protein CASSPTTIEGRNTIYF. The rearrangement joins TRBV18 to TRBJ1-3, with a tentative D call TRBD1 (5 bases). V was cut by 2 bases and J by 7 bases, with 18 bases left in between. Germline loops: CDR1 KGHSH, CDR2 LQKENI. This CDR3 has 16 amino acids.

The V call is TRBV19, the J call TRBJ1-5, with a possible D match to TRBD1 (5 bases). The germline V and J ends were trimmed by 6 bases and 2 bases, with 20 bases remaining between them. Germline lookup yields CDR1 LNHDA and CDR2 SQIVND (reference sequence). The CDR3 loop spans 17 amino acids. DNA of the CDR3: TGTGCCAGTAGAAGGACGGGGGGAAGTTATGGCAATCAGCCCCAGCATTTT. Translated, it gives CASRRTGGSYGNQPQHF.